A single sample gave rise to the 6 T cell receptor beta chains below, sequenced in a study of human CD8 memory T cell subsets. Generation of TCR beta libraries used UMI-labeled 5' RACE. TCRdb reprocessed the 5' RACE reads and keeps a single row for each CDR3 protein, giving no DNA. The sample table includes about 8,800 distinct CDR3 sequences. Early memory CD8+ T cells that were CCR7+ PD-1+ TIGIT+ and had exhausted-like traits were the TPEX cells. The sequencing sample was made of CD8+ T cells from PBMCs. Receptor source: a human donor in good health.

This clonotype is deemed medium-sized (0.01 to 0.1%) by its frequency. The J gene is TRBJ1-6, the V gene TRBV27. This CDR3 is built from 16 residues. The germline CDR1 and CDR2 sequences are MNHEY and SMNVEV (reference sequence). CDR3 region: CASSFWQRQINSPLHF.

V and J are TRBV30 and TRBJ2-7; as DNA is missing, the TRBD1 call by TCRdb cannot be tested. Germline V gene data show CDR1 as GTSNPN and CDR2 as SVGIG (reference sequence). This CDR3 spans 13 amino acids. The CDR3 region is CAWSLDRPHEQYF.

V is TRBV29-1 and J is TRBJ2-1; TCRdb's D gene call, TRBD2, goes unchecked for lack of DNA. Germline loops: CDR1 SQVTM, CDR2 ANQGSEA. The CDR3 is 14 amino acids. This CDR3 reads CSVCPTSSYNEQFF.

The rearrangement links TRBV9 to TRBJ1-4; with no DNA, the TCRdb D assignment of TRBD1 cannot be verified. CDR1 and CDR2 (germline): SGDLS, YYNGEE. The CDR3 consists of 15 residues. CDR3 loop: CASSVAGGTNEKLFF.

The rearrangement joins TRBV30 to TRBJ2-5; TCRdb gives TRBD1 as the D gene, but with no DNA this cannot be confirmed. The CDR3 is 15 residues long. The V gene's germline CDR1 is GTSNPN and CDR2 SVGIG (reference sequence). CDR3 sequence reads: CASGQGIGKAETQYF.

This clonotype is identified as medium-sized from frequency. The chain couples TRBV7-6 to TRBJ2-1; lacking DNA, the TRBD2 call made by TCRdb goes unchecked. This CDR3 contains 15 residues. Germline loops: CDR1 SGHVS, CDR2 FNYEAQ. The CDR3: CASSTRLAGGGWQFF.